These 30 T cell receptor beta chains share one sample of origin, sequenced in a study of blood T cells in healthy people across ages. PCR was performed a second time for about 6 to 12 cycles using a sample-barcoded 5' primer and a J-beta primer mix. TCRdb fed the 5' RACE reads into MiXCR, producing one record per CDR3 protein. The profile shows more than 500,000 distinct CDR3 sequences, approximately 27% of them singletons. Material: blood. These receptors were collected from a woman aged 70-85 years in good health.

This clonotype turned up a few times. J is TRBJ2-7 and V is TRBV5-1; 7 bases are a match to TRBD2. The CDR3 length is 16 residues. From germline, CDR1 is SGHRS and CDR2 YFSETQ. V gave up 7 bases and J gave up 3 bases; unmatched junction bases: 16. The CDR3: CASGPSGGTGGYEQYF. CDR3 in DNA: TGCGCCAGCGGACCCTCCGGTGGGACGGGGGGCTACGAGCAGTACTTC.

The gene calls are TRBV29-1 and TRBJ1-2; D not resolved. Between the trimmed V and J ends, which lost 4 bases and 2 bases, there was a span of 11 bases. The CDR3 consists of 13 residues. Germline CDR1 SQVTM, CDR2 ANQGSEA. The CDR3, as DNA: TGCAGCGTTGCAACTCAGGAGAACTATGGCTACACCTTC. Translating it yields CSVATQENYGYTF. The whole variable domain, filled in from reference TRBV29-1 and TRBJ1-2, reads SAVISQKPSRDICQRGTSLTIQCQVDSQVTMMFWYRQQPGQSLTLIATANQGSEATYESGFVIDKFPISRPNLTFSTLTVSNMSPEDSSIYLCSVATQENYGYTFGSGTRLTVV.

This clonotype appeared a few times. This rearrangement joins TRBV5-1 to TRBJ1-1; a possible D gene is TRBD1 (6 bases). The V end was cut by 7 bases, the J end by 1 base, with 14 bases between. The CDR3 sequence is 14 residues long. Per the germline V gene, CDR1 is SGHRS and CDR2 is YFSETQ. CDR3 residues: CASGPPGENTEAFF. The CDR3 DNA sequence: TGCGCCAGCGGCCCCCCAGGGGAGAACACTGAAGCTTTCTTT.

The chain joins TRBV4-2 to TRBJ2-7; 12 bases are shared with TRBD2. Germline loops: CDR1 LGHNA, CDR2 YNFKEQ. V lost 0 bases, J lost 6 bases, and 6 bases stayed unmatched. This CDR3 contains 16 residues. CDR3 sequence reads: CASSQDRLAGGIEQYF. The CDR3 DNA reads TGTGCCAGCAGCCAAGATCGGCTAGCGGGAGGGATCGAGCAGTACTTC.

This clonotype came up once. CDR3 protein: CASSLRTVETQYF. The CDR3 DNA reads TGTGCCAGCAGCTTACGGACAGTTGAGACCCAGTACTTC. The rearrangement joins TRBV7-8 to TRBJ2-5; a possible D gene is TRBD1 (6 bases). The CDR3 runs 13 residues. Trimming removed 2 bases from V and 5 bases from J, with 9 bases in between. CDR1 is SGHVS and CDR2 is FQNEAQ in the germline V gene.

Remarks on this clonotype: The junction and the germline gene differ at one end; a read error may be behind it. The chain combines TRBV7-9 with TRBJ2-5, with TRBD2 as a possible D gene (5 bases). The DNA end is a closer match to TRBJ2-1, so the J assignment may be wrong. CDR1 and CDR2 (germline): SEHNR, FQNEAQ (reference sequence). The CDR3 sequence is 15 residues long. Here the CDR3 reads CASSPLAGSTMQQFF. The CDR3 bases are TGCGCCAGCAGCCCTCTCGCGGGTTCTACAATGCAGCAGTTCTTC.

The rearrangement links TRBV3-1 to TRBJ2-3; 8 bases fit TRBD2. V lost 0 bases to trimming and J lost 5 bases; unmatched junction nucleotides: 10. Germline-derived CDR1 and CDR2 are LGHDT and YNNKEL (reference sequence). This CDR3 contains 17 residues. Here the CDR3 reads CASSQDLAGGRVDTQYF. DNA of the CDR3: TGTGCCAGCAGCCAAGATCTTGCGGGGGGCCGGGTAGATACGCAGTATTTT.

The CDR3 region has the DNA TGCAGTGCTAGCCCCCCCGGTAGCACCGGGGAGCTGTTTTTT. Translating gives CSASPPGSTGELFF. This rearrangement joins TRBV20-1 to TRBJ2-2, with D unclear. The length of the CDR3 is 14 residues. V dropped 3 bases and J dropped 4 bases, with 12 bases sitting between them. Per germline, CDR1 DFQATT and CDR2 SNEGSKA (reference sequence).

Comments on this clonotype: One end of the junction fails to match germline, which may point to a read error. The J gene is TRBJ2-5, the V gene TRBV20-1, with TRBD2 matching over 8 bases. The CDR3 length is 14 residues. CDR1 and CDR2 (germline): DFQATT, SNEGSKA (reference sequence). DNA for the CDR3: TGCAGTGCTAGAGAAACTAGCGGAAAAGAGGCCCAGTACTTC. Its translation is CSARETSGKEAQYF.

The J gene is TRBJ2-3, the V gene TRBV6-5, with D unclear. This CDR3 comprises 13 residues. V was shortened by 5 bases and J by 6 bases, with 12 bases between the two germline ends. The germline CDR1 and CDR2 sequences are MNHEY and SVGAGI. CDR3 DNA: TGTGCCAGCAGTCCCCTCCGGTTCGATACGCAGTATTTT. The encoded protein is CASSPLRFDTQYF.

This clonotype has at least ten counts. J is TRBJ2-5 and V is TRBV7-2, with D hard to call. Germline V gene data show CDR1 as SGHTA and CDR2 as FQGNSA. Between the trimmed V and J ends, which lost 5 bases and 5 bases, there was a span of 9 bases. The length of the CDR3 is 12 residues. The CDR3 region is CASSRMRETQYF. The CDR3 DNA reads as TGTGCCAGCAGCCGTATGCGGGAGACCCAGTACTTC.

This clonotype was counted a few times. The junction shows a germline mismatch at one end, possibly a read error. This chain links TRBV4-1 with TRBJ2-5; D remains unclear. This CDR3 is built from 12 residues. Germline V gene data show CDR1 as MGHRA and CDR2 as YSYEKL. CDR3 in DNA: TGCGCCAGCAGCCAAGATACCTCCCGGTTGAAGTTC. Protein: CASSQDTSRLKF.

The rearrangement joins TRBV12-3 or TRBV12-4 to TRBJ1-1; TRBD1 might be the D (5 bases). This CDR3 is 13 amino acids long. Trimming shortened V by 5 bases and J by 6 bases, and 13 bases separated the two germline ends. The CDR3 protein is CASSPRDLAEAFF. The CDR3, as DNA: TGTGCCAGCAGTCCCCGGGACCTAGCTGAAGCTTTCTTT.

The chain combines TRBV27 with TRBJ2-1; weak D call: TRBD2 (5 bases). The CDR3 has 13 amino acids. Trimming removed 3 bases at V and 7 bases at J, with 10 bases between. Germline assignment: CDR1 MNHEY and CDR2 SMNVEV (reference sequence). CDR3 in amino acids: CASSLRVGNEQFF. As DNA, the CDR3 is TGTGCCAGCAGTTTGAGGGTGGGGAATGAGCAGTTCTTC.

There are a few counts of this clonotype. This may stem from a read error, because a much larger clone lies one nucleotide away. The V and J genes are TRBV18 and TRBJ2-5, with 10 bases lining up with TRBD2. Gene TRBJ2-1 matches the end of the DNA better, so the J call may be wrong. The CDR3 runs to 17 residues. Germline V lookup: CDR1 KGHSH, CDR2 LQKENI. CDR3 sequence: CASSPLRNLAGVDEQFF. CDR3 bases: TGTGCCAGCTCACCACTCAGGAACCTAGCGGGGGTCGATGAGCAGTTCTTC.

This clonotype was seen a handful of times. CDR3 DNA: TGTGCCATCAGTGGGGACGGAAATGAAAAACTGTTTTTT. This gives the protein CAISGDGNEKLFF. The chain couples TRBV10-3 to TRBJ1-4; TRBD1 is a possible D gene (5 bases). Between the trimmed V and J ends, which lost 4 bases and 5 bases, there was a span of 8 bases. CDR3 size: 13 residues. Germline V CDR1 and CDR2: ENHRY, SYGVKD.

The genes are TRBV20-1 and TRBJ2-5, with 8 positions matching TRBD2. With the DNA end fitting TRBJ2-1 better, the J assignment may be wrong. This CDR3 has 16 amino acids. Germline lookup yields CDR1 DFQATT and CDR2 SNEGSKA (reference sequence). The CDR3 region has the DNA TGCAGTGCTCTTCCCCGTGCGGGACTAGTTTACAATGAGCAGTTCTTC. Translating gives CSALPRAGLVYNEQFF.

This clonotype appeared many times. The DNA for the CDR3 is TGTGCCAGCAGTCCCCCGGGACAGGGTTCTGGAAACACCATATATTTT. This codes for CASSPPGQGSGNTIYF. The rearrangement links TRBV12-3 or TRBV12-4 to TRBJ1-3, with 9 bases fitting TRBD1. V shed 5 bases and J 1 base; nucleotides not matched to a gene: 6. This CDR3 is built from 16 residues.

This clonotype was seen only a few times. The CDR3 protein is CASSGGTRTSFGTQYF. For the CDR3, the DNA is TGTGCCAGCAGCGGTGGGACCCGAACTAGCTTTGGGACCCAGTACTTC. This chain links TRBV7-2 with TRBJ2-5, with a weak D call TRBD2 (6 bases). V lost 5 bases, J lost 7 bases, and 23 bases lay in between. Per germline, CDR1 SGHTA and CDR2 FQGNSA. The CDR3 is 16 residues long.

The gene calls are TRBV20-1 and TRBJ2-1, with TRBD2 matching 7 bases. V lost 5 bases and J lost 5; bases outside the gene matches: 3. Germline V CDR1 and CDR2: DFQATT, SNEGSKA (reference sequence). This CDR3 contains 12 residues. As DNA, the CDR3 is TGCAGTGCTTCCGGGGGGAACAATGAGCAGTTCTTC. Amino acids: CSASGGNNEQFF.

The V gene is TRBV6-2 or TRBV6-3, the J gene TRBJ1-1, with D unresolved. The CDR3 contains 14 residues. V gave up 1 base and J gave up 2 bases, with 8 bases separating them. The germline V gene has CDR1 MNHEY and CDR2 SVGEGT. This CDR3 reads CASSYYTSNTEAFF. CDR3 sequence (DNA): TGTGCCAGCAGTTACTACACCTCAAACACTGAAGCTTTCTTT.

This clonotype was counted only a few times. The chain is built from TRBV19 and TRBJ1-5; D gene uncertain. This CDR3 spans 13 amino acids. V lost 3 bases, J lost 2 bases, and 5 bases lay in between. Germline V gives CDR1 LNHDA, CDR2 SQIVND (reference sequence). The CDR3 is CASSIPGNQPQHF. As DNA, the CDR3 is TGTGCCAGTAGTATTCCCGGCAATCAGCCCCAGCATTTT.

This clonotype has more than one count but fewer than ten. The chain recombines TRBV10-3 with TRBJ2-3, with no clear D. CDR1 and CDR2 from the germline V gene are ENHRY and SYGVKD. With 6 bases removed from V and 2 bases from J, the gap between germline ends came to 9 bases. This CDR3 contains 13 residues. DNA for the CDR3: TGTGCCATCAGCCAGGACCACACAGATACGCAGTATTTT. Translating it yields CAISQDHTDTQYF.

In DNA form, the CDR3 reads TGTGCCAGTAGTGGGAGCCCCCTCAATGAGCAGTTCTTC. Its translation: CASSGSPLNEQFF. V gene TRBV19 combines with J gene TRBJ2-1, with a possible D match to TRBD2 (5 bases). Per germline, CDR1 LNHDA and CDR2 SQIVND (reference sequence). The CDR3 runs 13 residues. Trimming took 5 bases from V and 6 from J, leaving 11 bases between them. Full variable domain (remainder filled in from reference TRBV19 and TRBJ2-1): DGGITQSPKYLFRKEGQNVTLSCEQNLNHDAMYWYRQDPGQGLRLIYYSQIVNDFQKGDIAEGYSVSREKKESFPLTVTSAQKNPTAFYLCASSGSPLNEQFFGPGTRLTVL.

The table lists this clonotype with a few counts. The V gene is TRBV6-2 or TRBV6-3, the J gene TRBJ2-2, with a possible D match to TRBD2 (5 bases). The CDR3 runs 16 residues. With 0 bases removed from V and 2 bases from J, the gap between germline ends came to 10 bases. Germline assignment: CDR1 MNHEY and CDR2 SVGEGT. DNA of the CDR3: TGTGCCAGCAGTTACTCGGGGAGAACAAACACCGGGGAGCTGTTTTTT. It specifies CASSYSGRTNTGELFF.

There are a few counts of this clonotype. The chain couples TRBV29-1 to TRBJ1-2, with D possibly TRBD1 on 5 matching bases. Trimming shortened V by 0 bases and J by 2 bases, and 13 bases separated the two germline ends. The germline V gene has CDR1 SQVTM and CDR2 ANQGSEA. The CDR3 extends over 15 amino acids. The CDR3 coding sequence is TGCAGCGTTGAAGAGGGGGGGGATATGAACTATGGCTACACCTTC. Translating it yields CSVEEGGDMNYGYTF.

This clonotype was seen only a few times. An end of the junction does not agree with germline; a read error may underlie this. The V and J genes are TRBV7-7 and TRBJ2-5, with a tentative D call TRBD1 (6 bases). The CDR3 runs 14 residues. CDR1 is SSHAT, CDR2 FNYEAQ, per germline (reference sequence). As DNA, the CDR3 is TGTGCTAGCAGCTCCACAGGGATGGTGGAGACCCAGTACTTC. Protein sequence: CASSSTGMVETQYF.

This clonotype has a handful of counts. The CDR3 protein is CASSLRTALNTEAFF. For the CDR3, the DNA is TGCGCCAGCAGCTTGAGAACAGCGTTGAACACTGAAGCTTTCTTT. The chain is built from TRBV5-1 and TRBJ1-1, with D uncertain. The V end lost 1 base, the J end lost 0 bases, and 10 bases lay between the germline ends. The CDR3 runs 15 residues. The V gene's germline CDR1 is SGHRS and CDR2 YFSETQ. Full variable domain (rest looked up from reference TRBV5-1 and TRBJ1-1): KAGVTQTPRYLIKTRGQQVTLSCSPISGHRSVSWYQQTPGQGLQFLFEYFSETQRNKGNFPGRFSGRQFSNSRSEMNVSTLELGDSALYLCASSLRTALNTEAFFGQGTRLTVV.

This clonotype was observed a few times. The gene calls are TRBV18 and TRBJ1-3; D may be TRBD1 (5 bases). Germline CDR1 is KGHSH and CDR2 is LQKENI. V lost 2 bases and J 0 bases, leaving 11 bases between the germline ends. The CDR3 extends over 16 amino acids. CDR3 sequence reads: CASSPGARVSGNTIYF. As DNA, the CDR3 is TGTGCCAGCTCACCAGGCGCCAGGGTCTCTGGAAACACCATATATTTT.

Details on this clonotype: A much more abundant neighbour one base away suggests this may be a read error. The conserved phenylalanine or tryptophan normally closing the CDR3 is absent here, so this likely arose from a read error. The rearrangement uses TRBV10-3 and TRBJ2-7, with D unresolved. V lost 8 bases, J lost 2 bases, and 10 bases lay in between. The CDR3 sequence is 12 residues long. CDR1 and CDR2 (germline): ENHRY, SYGVKD. CDR3: CAIRTTPYEQYS. The CDR3 bases are TGTGCCATCCGGACGACCCCCTACGAGCAGTACTCC.